A single sample gave rise to the 16 T cell receptor beta chains below, sequenced in a study of cytomegalovirus exposure and HLA in healthy donors. Using immunoSEQ multiplex PCR, the repertoire was profiled, and TCRdb retains in-frame clones only, with some absent. The sample includes under 150,000 clones, around nine tenths of them seen just once. Sequencing was performed on PBMCs. The receptors here all came from a woman between 18 and 29 years old in good health and CMV-seropositive.

This chain joins TRBV21-1 and TRBJ1-1; the DNA was not compared with TRBD1, the D call given in the table. TRBV21-1 is a recognized pseudogene. The CDR3 runs to 14 residues. CDR3 in DNA: TGTGCCAGCAGCAGAGACACAGGGGACACTGAAGCTTTCTTT. Its protein product is CASSRDTGDTEAFF.

The CDR3 DNA follows: TGTGCCAGTTCCCCCCGGGACAATAAATACTATGGCTACACCTTC. Translating it yields CASSPRDNKYYGYTF. The V call is TRBV19, the J call TRBJ1-2; tentatively, D is TRBD1 (6 bases). Deletions cut 8 bases from V and 3 bases from J, with 19 bases between. This CDR3 has 15 residues. Germline V CDR1 and CDR2: LNHDA, SQIVND (reference sequence). Complete variable domain (other parts from reference TRBV19 and TRBJ1-2): DGGITQSPKYLFRKEGQNVTLSCEQNLNHDAMYWYRQDPGQGLRLIYYSQIVNDFQKGDIAEGYSVSREKKESFPLTVTSAQKNPTAFYLCASSPRDNKYYGYTFGSGTRLTVV.

This sequence joins TRBV9 and TRBJ1-5, with D maybe TRBD1 (6 bases). The ends were cut back, 7 bases at V and 7 bases at J, with 12 bases in the middle. CDR1 is SGDLS and CDR2 is YYNGEE in the germline V gene. This CDR3 has 12 residues. Here the CDR3 DNA reads TGTGCCAGCGGAGGGGGGGGACAGCCCCAGCATTTT. It is translated as CASGGGGQPQHF.

V and J are TRBV28 and TRBJ2-1, with a tentative D call TRBD1 (6 bases). Trimming removed 6 bases at V and 2 bases at J, with 14 bases between. The CDR3 has 15 amino acids. Germline V gives CDR1 MDHEN, CDR2 SYDVKM. The CDR3 loop reads CASSTDRIPYNEQFF. The CDR3 DNA reads as TGTGCCAGCAGCACAGACAGGATACCCTACAATGAGCAGTTCTTC.

V gene TRBV7-2 combines with J gene TRBJ2-1, with 15 bases fitting TRBD2. Germline V gene lookup returns CDR1 SGHTA and CDR2 FQGNSA. Trimming cost V 4 bases and J 14 bases; bases outside gene matches: 12. The CDR3 sequence is 16 residues long. The CDR3 here is CASSSQGLAGGQRKFF. The CDR3 nucleotides are TGTGCCAGCAGCTCCCAGGGACTAGCGGGGGGCCAGAGGAAGTTCTTC.

The chain carries TRBV6-1 and TRBJ1-2, with a tentative D call TRBD1 (6 bases). V dropped 4 bases and J dropped 10 bases, with 13 bases sitting between them. The CDR3 loop spans 12 amino acids. Germline CDR1 reads MNHNS; CDR2 reads SASEGT. CDR3 coding DNA: TGTGCCAGCAGTGTGACAGGACTGGACTACACCTTC. This codes for CASSVTGLDYTF.

The chain employs TRBV7-9 and TRBJ2-1; 9 nucleotides line up with TRBD1. V lost 5 bases to trimming and J lost 10 bases; unmatched junction nucleotides: 15. Germline CDR1 reads SEHNR; CDR2 reads FQNEAQ (reference sequence). The CDR3 loop spans 16 amino acids. The CDR3 DNA is TGTGCCAGCAGCCGGGGGGACAGGGCGAAAGCGGGAGAGCAGTTCTTC. Protein product: CASSRGDRAKAGEQFF. Looking up the rest from reference TRBV7-9 and TRBJ2-1 gives the full variable domain: DTGVSQNPRHKITKRGQNVTFRCDPISEHNRLYWYRQTLGQGPEFLTYFQNEAQLEKSRLLSDRFSAERPKGSFSTLEIQRTEQGDSAMYLCASSRGDRAKAGEQFFGPGTRLTVL.

This clone was found once. The chain employs TRBV11-1 and TRBJ2-1, with a possible D match to TRBD2 (6 bases). Germline-derived CDR1 and CDR2 are SGHAT and FQDESV (reference sequence). CDR3 length: 16 amino acids. The V end was cut by 0 bases, the J end by 3 bases, with 12 bases between. CDR3 nucleotide sequence: TGTGCCAGCAGCTTAGCGGCGGGGTTCATCTACAATGAGCAGTTCTTC. Translating gives CASSLAAGFIYNEQFF.

The chain is built from TRBV10-3 and TRBJ2-7; 8 nucleotides match TRBD1. The V gene end was trimmed by 8 bases and the J gene end by 7 bases; junction bases not matched to a gene: 19. The CDR3 contains 16 residues. Per the germline V gene, CDR1 is ENHRY and CDR2 is SYGVKD. The CDR3 region is CAIHQGIGQGAGEQYF. CDR3 nucleotide sequence: TGTGCCATCCACCAGGGGATAGGGCAGGGGGCTGGGGAGCAGTACTTC.

The rearrangement links TRBV5-4 to TRBJ2-7; 7 nucleotides match TRBD2. The CDR3 contains 14 residues. Trimming cost V 3 bases and J 6 bases; bases outside gene matches: 9. Germline CDR1 and CDR2: SGHNT and YYREEE (reference sequence). CDR3 in DNA: TGTGCCAGCAGCTCCAGCGGGGTGGGGCTCGAGCAGTACTTC. Translated: CASSSSGVGLEQYF.

V usage is TRBV28 and J usage is TRBJ2-1; 8 nucleotides agree with TRBD1. Germline-derived CDR1 and CDR2 are MDHEN and SYDVKM. The CDR3 has 15 amino acids. V dropped 7 bases and J dropped 1; count of bases not matched to a gene: 6. CDR3: CASTLRGLSYNEQFF. The CDR3, as DNA: TGTGCCAGCACCCTCAGGGGGCTTTCCTACAATGAGCAGTTCTTC.

The chain links TRBV11-2 to TRBJ2-1, with 7 bases lining up with TRBD1. V gave up 5 bases and J gave up 4 bases; unmatched junction bases: 8. The CDR3 extends over 15 amino acids. Germline assignment: CDR1 SGHAT and CDR2 FQNNGV. CDR3 DNA sequence: TGTGCCAGCAGCCCCCGGACAGGAACTTACAATGAGCAGTTCTTC. Protein sequence: CASSPRTGTYNEQFF.

There are a few counts of this clone. The chain carries TRBV6-5 and TRBJ2-1, with TRBD2 identical over 12 bases. Per germline, CDR1 MNHEY and CDR2 SVGAGI. Germline trimming cut 5 bases from V and 5 bases from J; bases unmatched to any gene: 1. This CDR3 has 14 residues. CDR3 sequence (DNA): TGTGCCAGCAGTCGGACTAGCGGGGACAATGAGCAGTTCTTC. Translated, it gives CASSRTSGDNEQFF.

The gene calls are TRBV27 and TRBJ2-7; a possible D gene is TRBD2 (6 bases). Germline lookup yields CDR1 MNHEY and CDR2 SMNVEV (reference sequence). The ends were cut back, 6 bases at V and 5 bases at J, with 20 bases in the middle. This CDR3 contains 15 residues. CDR3 coding DNA: TGTGCCAGCAGCCCCGGGGGAAGGGATGGCGACGAGCAGTACTTC. Translating gives CASSPGGRDGDEQYF.

This chain joins TRBV10-3 and TRBJ2-2; a possible D gene is TRBD1 (5 bases). Trimming removed 7 bases from V and 0 bases from J, with 12 bases in between. The CDR3 is 15 amino acids. Germline V gives CDR1 ENHRY, CDR2 SYGVKD. The CDR3 region is CAIISGITNTGELFF. CDR3 DNA: TGTGCCATCATCTCAGGGATTACGAACACCGGGGAGCTGTTTTTT.

The chain carries TRBV29-1 and TRBJ2-1; 8 bases agree with TRBD2. This CDR3 contains 13 residues. Germline lookup yields CDR1 SQVTM and CDR2 ANQGSEA. V lost 3 bases and J lost 2; bases outside the gene matches: 0. This CDR3 reads CSVDGGAYNEQFF. CDR3 coding DNA: TGCAGCGTTGACGGGGGGGCCTACAATGAGCAGTTCTTC.